This section outlines one T cell receptor (beta chain) sequence together with its context. Which antigen it targets is not known. No much larger clonotype is one base removed from it; base qualities were not supplied. The library came from UMI-ligation and nested PCR. The ligated cDNA was amplified by four rounds of PCR, in which nested alpha and beta constant region primers were used together with the SP2 primer. TCR RNA was reverse transcribed with SuperScript IV using alpha and beta constant region primers for the blood and skin samples. T4 RNA ligase 1 was used to ligate an oligonucleotide containing the Illumina SP2 primer and a UMI to the 3' end of the cDNA. The 12-nucleotide UMI consisted of two random hexamers with an eight-base spacer between the hexamers to prevent hairpin formation. TCR alpha and beta chain libraries were processed separately from the second PCR onward, with dual indexing for multiplexing. After pooling, the indexed libraries were analyzed by capillary electrophoresis and sequenced on either an Illumina MiSeq or NextSeq. PhiX DNA at about 4.5-7% was added to the libraries to raise base diversity and improve cluster recognition. The authors processed their data as follows. Demultiplexor pulled UMIs out of read 2, joined the UMIs with the TCR sequence from read 1, and separated reads according to sample indices. Decombinator identified V and J genes and V-J junctions, assigning each TCR a five-part identifier including V and J deletions. Collapsinator used UMIs to correct sequencing errors and PCR amplification heterogeneity, yielding UMI-based abundance per TCR. Identifiers were converted to nucleotide sequence by CDR3Translator and translated to amino acids, and CDR3 regions were extracted on the basis of terminal motifs. After normalization to the amount of input RNA, error-corrected alpha and beta TCR counts from blood and skin were compared. TCRdb took the public reads, trimmed them with fastp at Q25, ran MiXCR for clone calling and kept in-frame beta chains. Under each unique CDR3 protein, matching rows form one entry showing the most common genes and DNA. The authors' filters were not applied to this entry. The sample table records 35,000 to 40,000 distinct CDR3 sequences; 9.5% to 11% of these occur just once. The ten largest clones capture 3% to 5% of the sample.

These data come from a study of naive and memory T cell subsets (TCRdb year 2017). Some background on the complete study: In the figure summarizing the skin biopsy and whole blood samples, approximately ten blood donors, 7 tuberculin skin test biopsies and 3 saline control biopsies were reported. Skin biopsies were taken from tuberculin skin test sites or from saline-injected control sites and were processed for RNA extraction as described before. PCR2 was typically a SYBR Green qPCR stopped at a set threshold; low-input samples could instead use end-point PCR (approximately 6 cycles).

The CDR3 goes from the cysteine to the phenylalanine over 14 residues. The read is trimmed to its CDR3 DNA, 42 bases read in frame from base 1. The V and J ends are trimmed by 0 bases and 2 bases, leaving 10 bases between them. The germline V gene (reference sequence) specifies DFQATT as CDR1 and SNEGSKA as CDR2. General findings and caveats noted by the study authors: The potential sensitivity of the RNA-based method to TCR transcript changes with T cell activation and differentiation was acknowledged. The larger number of TCRs found at tuberculin skin test sites was interpreted as T cell infiltration of a delayed type IV hypersensitivity reaction. Both types of skin biopsy reportedly yielded TCR sequences, though far more TCRs came from tuberculin skin test sites. Details of skin biopsy collection and RNA processing were not given in the paper but were referenced to earlier studies.

The treatment or condition label here, explained by the study, means: skin biopsy from PPD injection site in Mantoux-positive individual. The study described a robust, sensitive protocol for amplifying, sequencing and analyzing TCRs, using 3' ligation of a UMI-containing oligonucleotide to TCR cDNA. Tuberculin skin test biopsies were obtained from sites injected with PPD in individuals who had a positive Mantoux test. Total RNA was used without cell sorting and was treated with RQ1 DNase before reverse transcription, with a target input of roughly 1 to 1,100 ng. Libraries were prepared from skin biopsies and whole blood to test how robust the pipeline was in samples where T cells are a minority population.

Sequenced material: skin, taken from a tuberculin skin test site. The sequence links TRBV20-1 to TRBJ1-1, and TRBD1 may be the D gene, going by 5 matching bases. This TCR was recovered from an adult in good health. The sequenced DNA is TGCAGTGCTAGAGAGCAGGGTGGTAACACTGAAGCTTTCTTT. Protein translation: CSAREQGGNTEAFF.